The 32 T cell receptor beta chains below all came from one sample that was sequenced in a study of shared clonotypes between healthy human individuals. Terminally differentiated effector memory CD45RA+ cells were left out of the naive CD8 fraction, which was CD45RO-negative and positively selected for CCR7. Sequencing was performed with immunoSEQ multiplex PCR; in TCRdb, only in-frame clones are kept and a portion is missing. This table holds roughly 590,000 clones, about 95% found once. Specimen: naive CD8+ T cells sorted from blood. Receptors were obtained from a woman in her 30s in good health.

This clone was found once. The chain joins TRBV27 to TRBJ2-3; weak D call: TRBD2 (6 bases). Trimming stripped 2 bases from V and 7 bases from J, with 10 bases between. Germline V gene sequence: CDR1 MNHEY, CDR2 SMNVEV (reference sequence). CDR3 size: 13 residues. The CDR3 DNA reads TGTGCCAGCAGTTTACTTGGGGGGTATACGCAGTATTTT. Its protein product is CASSLLGGYTQYF.

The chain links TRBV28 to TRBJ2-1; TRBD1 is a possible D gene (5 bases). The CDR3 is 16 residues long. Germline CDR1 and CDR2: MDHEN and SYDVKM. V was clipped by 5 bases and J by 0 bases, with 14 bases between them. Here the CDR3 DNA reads TGTGCCAGCAGTACGGTCAGGGTCCCCTCCTACAATGAGCAGTTCTTC. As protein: CASSTVRVPSYNEQFF.

CDR3 loop: CASSQRSIGHEQYF. As DNA, the CDR3 is TGCGCCAGCAGCCAACGGAGCATAGGCCACGAGCAGTACTTC. This chain connects TRBV4-1 to TRBJ2-7; D not resolved. CDR1 is MGHRA and CDR2 is YSYEKL in the germline V gene. The CDR3 is made up of 14 amino acids. The V gene lost 2 bases and the J gene lost 5 bases, with 13 bases spanning the gap.

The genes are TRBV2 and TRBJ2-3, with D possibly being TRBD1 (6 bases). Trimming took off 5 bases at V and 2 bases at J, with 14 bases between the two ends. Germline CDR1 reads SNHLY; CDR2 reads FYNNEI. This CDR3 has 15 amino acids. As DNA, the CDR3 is TGTGCCAGCAGTACAAGGGGGAGTATCACAGATACGCAGTATTTT. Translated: CASSTRGSITDTQYF.

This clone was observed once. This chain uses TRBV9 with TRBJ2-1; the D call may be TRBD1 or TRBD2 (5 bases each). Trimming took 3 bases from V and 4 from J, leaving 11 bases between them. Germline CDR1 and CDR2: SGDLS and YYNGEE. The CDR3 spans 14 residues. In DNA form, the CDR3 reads TGTGCCAGCAGCGCAGATGAGGGGTACAATGAGCAGTTCTTC. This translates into CASSADEGYNEQFF.

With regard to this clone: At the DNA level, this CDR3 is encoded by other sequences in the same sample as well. For the CDR3, the DNA is TGTGCCAGCAGTTTATTGGGCCAGCCCCAGCATTTT. It codes for CASSLLGQPQHF. The genes are TRBV27 and TRBJ1-5; no firm D call. The CDR3 consists of 12 residues. The germline CDR1 and CDR2 sequences are MNHEY and SMNVEV (reference sequence). Trimming stripped 1 base from V and 7 bases from J, with 5 bases between.

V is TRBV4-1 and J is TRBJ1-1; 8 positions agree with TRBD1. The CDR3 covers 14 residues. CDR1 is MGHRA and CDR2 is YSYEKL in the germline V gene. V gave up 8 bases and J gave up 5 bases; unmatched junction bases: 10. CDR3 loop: CASDLGRGRTEAFF. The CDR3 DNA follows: TGCGCCAGCGATCTCGGCAGGGGGCGAACTGAAGCTTTCTTT.

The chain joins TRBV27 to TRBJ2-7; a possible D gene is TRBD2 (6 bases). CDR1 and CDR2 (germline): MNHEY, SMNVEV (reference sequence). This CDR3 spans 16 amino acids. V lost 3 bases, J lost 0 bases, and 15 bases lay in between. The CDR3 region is CASSLEGGVRSYEQYF. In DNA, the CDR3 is TGTGCCAGCAGTTTGGAGGGAGGCGTCCGCTCCTACGAGCAGTACTTC.

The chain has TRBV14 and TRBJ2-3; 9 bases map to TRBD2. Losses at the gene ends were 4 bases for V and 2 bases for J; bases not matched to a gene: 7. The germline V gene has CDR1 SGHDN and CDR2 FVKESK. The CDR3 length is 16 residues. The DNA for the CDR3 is TGTGCCAGCAGCCGAAAGCGGGAGGTACCCACAGATACGCAGTATTTT. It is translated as CASSRKREVPTDTQYF.

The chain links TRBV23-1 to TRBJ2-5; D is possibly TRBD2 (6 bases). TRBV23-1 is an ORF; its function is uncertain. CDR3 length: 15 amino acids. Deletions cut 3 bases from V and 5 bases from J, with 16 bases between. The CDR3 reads CASSHFGGMGETQYF. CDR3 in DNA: TGCGCCAGCAGTCATTTTGGAGGGATGGGCGAGACCCAGTACTTC.

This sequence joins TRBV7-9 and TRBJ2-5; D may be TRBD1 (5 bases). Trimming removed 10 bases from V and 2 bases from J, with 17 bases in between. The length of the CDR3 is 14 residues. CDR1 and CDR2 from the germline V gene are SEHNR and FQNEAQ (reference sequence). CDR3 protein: CAIHIPRGQETQYF. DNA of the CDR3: TGTGCCATCCATATACCAAGGGGACAAGAGACCCAGTACTTC.

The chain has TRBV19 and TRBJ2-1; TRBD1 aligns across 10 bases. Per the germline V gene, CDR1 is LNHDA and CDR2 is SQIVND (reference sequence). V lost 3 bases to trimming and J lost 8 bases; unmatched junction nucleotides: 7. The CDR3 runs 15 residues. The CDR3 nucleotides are TGTGCCAGTAGTATGGGGACAGGGGTGGTCGATGAGCAGTTCTTC. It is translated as CASSMGTGVVDEQFF.

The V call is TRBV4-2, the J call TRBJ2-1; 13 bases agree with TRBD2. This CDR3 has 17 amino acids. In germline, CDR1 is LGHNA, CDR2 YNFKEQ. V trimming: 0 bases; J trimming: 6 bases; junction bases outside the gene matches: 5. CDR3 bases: TGTGCCAGCAGCCAAGAAGCGGGACTAGCGGGACTCAATGAGCAGTTCTTC. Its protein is CASSQEAGLAGLNEQFF.

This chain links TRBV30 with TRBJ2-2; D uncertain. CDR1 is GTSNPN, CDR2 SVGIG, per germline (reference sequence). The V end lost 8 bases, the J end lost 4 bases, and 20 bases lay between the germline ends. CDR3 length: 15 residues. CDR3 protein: CAPGLDRKTTGELFF. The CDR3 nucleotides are TGTGCCCCCGGTTTGGACCGAAAGACCACCGGGGAGCTGTTTTTT. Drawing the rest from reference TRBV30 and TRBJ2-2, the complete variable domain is SQTIHQWPATLVQPVGSPLSLECTVEGTSNPNLYWYRQAAGRGLQLLFYSVGIGQISSEVPQNLSASRPQDRQFILSSKKLLLSDSGFYLCAPGLDRKTTGELFFGEGSRLTVL.

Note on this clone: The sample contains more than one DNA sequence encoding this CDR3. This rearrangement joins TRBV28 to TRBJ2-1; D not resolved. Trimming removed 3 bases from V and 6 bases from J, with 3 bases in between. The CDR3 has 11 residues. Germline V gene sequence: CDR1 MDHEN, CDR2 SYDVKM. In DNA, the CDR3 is TGTGCCAGCAGTTTGGCCAATGAGCAGTTCTTC. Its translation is CASSLANEQFF.

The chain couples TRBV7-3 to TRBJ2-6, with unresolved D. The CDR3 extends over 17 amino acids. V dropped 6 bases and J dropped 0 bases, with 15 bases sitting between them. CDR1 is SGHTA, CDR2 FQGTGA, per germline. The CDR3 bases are TGTGCCAGCAGTATAGGAAGCGTCTACTCTGGGGCCAACGTCCTGACTTTC. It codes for CASSIGSVYSGANVLTF.

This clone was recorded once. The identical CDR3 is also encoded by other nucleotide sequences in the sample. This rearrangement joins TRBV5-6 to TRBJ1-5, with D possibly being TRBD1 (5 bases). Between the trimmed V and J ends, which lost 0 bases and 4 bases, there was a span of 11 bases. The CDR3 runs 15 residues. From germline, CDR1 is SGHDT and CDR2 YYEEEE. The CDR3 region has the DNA TGTGCCAGCAGCTTGGGTGGGGCAGGTAATCAGCCCCAGCATTTT. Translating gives CASSLGGAGNQPQHF.

The DNA of the CDR3 is TGTGCCAGCAGTTTACTGGACAGGGTCTACGAGCAGTACTTC. This translates into CASSLLDRVYEQYF. The chain joins TRBV27 to TRBJ2-5; the match to TRBD1 covers 8 bases. The J call may be mistaken, given a closer DNA end match to TRBJ2-7. Looked up from germline, CDR1 is MNHEY and CDR2 is SMNVEV (reference sequence). The CDR3 is made up of 14 amino acids.

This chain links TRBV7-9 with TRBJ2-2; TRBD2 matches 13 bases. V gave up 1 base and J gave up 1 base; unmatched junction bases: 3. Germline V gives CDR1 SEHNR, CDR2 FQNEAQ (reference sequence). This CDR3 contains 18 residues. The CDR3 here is CASSLGTSGRKNTGELFF. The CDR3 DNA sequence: TGTGCCAGCAGCTTAGGGACTAGCGGGAGAAAGAACACCGGGGAGCTGTTTTTT.

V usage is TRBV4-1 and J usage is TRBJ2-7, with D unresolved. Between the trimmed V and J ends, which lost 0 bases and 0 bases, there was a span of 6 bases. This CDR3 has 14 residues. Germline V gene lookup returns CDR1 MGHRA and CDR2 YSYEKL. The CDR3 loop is CASSQDSSSYEQYF. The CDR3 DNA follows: TGCGCCAGCAGCCAAGACTCTAGCTCCTACGAGCAGTACTTC.

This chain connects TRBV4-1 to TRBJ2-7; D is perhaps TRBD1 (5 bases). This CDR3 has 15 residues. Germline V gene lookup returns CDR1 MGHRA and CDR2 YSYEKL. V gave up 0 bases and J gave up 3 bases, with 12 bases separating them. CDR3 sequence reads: CASSQEGQGYYEQYF. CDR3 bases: TGCGCCAGCAGCCAAGAGGGGCAGGGCTACTACGAGCAGTACTTC.

DNA of the CDR3: TGTGCCAGCAGTCCACGACAGGGCGAAATGAACACTGAAGCTTTCTTT. It translates to CASSPRQGEMNTEAFF. The V and J genes are TRBV25-1 and TRBJ1-1; 7 nucleotides match TRBD1. J lost 0 bases, V lost 5 bases, and 9 bases had no gene match. Germline CDR1 reads MGHDK; CDR2 reads SYGVNS. This CDR3 has 16 amino acids. The variable domain in full, with the rest retrieved from reference TRBV25-1 and TRBJ1-1, is EADIYQTPRYLVIGTGKKITLECSQTMGHDKMYWYQQDPGMELHLIHYSYGVNSTEKGDLSSESTVSRIRTEHFPLTLESARPSHTSQYLCASSPRQGEMNTEAFFGQGTRLTVV.

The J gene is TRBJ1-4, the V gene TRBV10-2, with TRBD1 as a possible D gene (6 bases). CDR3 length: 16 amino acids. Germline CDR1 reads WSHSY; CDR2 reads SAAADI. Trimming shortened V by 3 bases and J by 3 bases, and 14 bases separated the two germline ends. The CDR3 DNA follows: TGCGCCAGCAGTGATCCTGGGGGGGCCTCTAATGAAAAACTGTTTTTT. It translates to CASSDPGGASNEKLFF.

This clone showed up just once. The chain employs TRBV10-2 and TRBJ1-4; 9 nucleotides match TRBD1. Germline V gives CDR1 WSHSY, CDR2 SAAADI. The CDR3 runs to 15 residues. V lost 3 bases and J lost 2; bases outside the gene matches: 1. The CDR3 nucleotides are TGCGCCAGCAGTGAAGGGACAGGGACTAATGAAAAACTGTTTTTT. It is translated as CASSEGTGTNEKLFF.

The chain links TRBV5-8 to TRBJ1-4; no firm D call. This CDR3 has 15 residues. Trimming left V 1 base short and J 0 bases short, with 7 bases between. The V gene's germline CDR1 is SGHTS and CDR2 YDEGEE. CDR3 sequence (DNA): TGTGCCAGCAGCTTGACGCTTGCAACTAATGAAAAACTGTTTTTT. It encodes CASSLTLATNEKLFF.

The CDR3 loop is CASSWVGVGTDTQYF. The CDR3 DNA is TGCGCCAGCAGCTGGGTGGGAGTGGGCACAGATACGCAGTATTTT. The rearrangement links TRBV5-1 to TRBJ2-3, with D perhaps matching TRBD2 (5 bases). Per the germline V gene, CDR1 is SGHRS and CDR2 is YFSETQ. The CDR3 loop spans 15 amino acids. Trimming pared 3 bases from V and 1 base from J, leaving 12 bases between. The variable domain in full, completed from reference TRBV5-1 and TRBJ2-3, reads KAGVTQTPRYLIKTRGQQVTLSCSPISGHRSVSWYQQTPGQGLQFLFEYFSETQRNKGNFPGRFSGRQFSNSRSEMNVSTLELGDSALYLCASSWVGVGTDTQYFGPGTRLTVL.

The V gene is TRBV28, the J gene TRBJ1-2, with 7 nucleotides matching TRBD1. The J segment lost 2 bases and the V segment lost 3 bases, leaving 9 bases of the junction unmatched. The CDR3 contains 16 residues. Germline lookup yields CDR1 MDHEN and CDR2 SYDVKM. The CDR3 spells CASSFWETGTNYGYTF. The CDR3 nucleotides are TGTGCCAGCAGTTTTTGGGAGACAGGGACAAACTATGGCTACACCTTC.

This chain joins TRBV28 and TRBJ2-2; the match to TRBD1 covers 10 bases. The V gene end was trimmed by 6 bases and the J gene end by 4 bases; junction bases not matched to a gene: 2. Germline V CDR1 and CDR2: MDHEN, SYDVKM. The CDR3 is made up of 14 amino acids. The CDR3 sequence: CASRRTGGTGELFF. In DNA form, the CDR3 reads TGTGCCAGCAGAAGGACAGGGGGCACCGGGGAGCTGTTTTTT. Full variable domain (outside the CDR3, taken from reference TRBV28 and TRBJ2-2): DVKVTQSSRYLVKRTGEKVFLECVQDMDHENMFWYRQDPGLGLRLIYFSYDVKMKEKGDIPEGYSVSREKKERFSLILESASTNQTSMYLCASRRTGGTGELFFGEGSRLTVL.

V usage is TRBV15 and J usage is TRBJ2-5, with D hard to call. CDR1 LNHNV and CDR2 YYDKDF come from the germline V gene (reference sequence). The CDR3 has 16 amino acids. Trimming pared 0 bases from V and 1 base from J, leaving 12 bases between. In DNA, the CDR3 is TGTGCCACCAGCAGAGATCGCGGCGAGGCCCAAGAGACCCAGTACTTC. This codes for CATSRDRGEAQETQYF.

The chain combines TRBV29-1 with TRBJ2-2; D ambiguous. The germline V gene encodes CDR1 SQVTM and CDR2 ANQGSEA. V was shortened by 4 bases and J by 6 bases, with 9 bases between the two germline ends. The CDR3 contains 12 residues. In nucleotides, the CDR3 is TGCAGCGTTGTTCATGTCTCCGGGGAGCTGTTTTTT. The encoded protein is CSVVHVSGELFF.

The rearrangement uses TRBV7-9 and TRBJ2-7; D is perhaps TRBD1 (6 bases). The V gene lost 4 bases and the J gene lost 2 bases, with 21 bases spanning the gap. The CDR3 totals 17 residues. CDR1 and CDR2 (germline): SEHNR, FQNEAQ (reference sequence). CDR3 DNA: TGTGCCAGCAGCTCGGGCCGGGGACACCCCAAAACCTACGAGCAGTACTTC. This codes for CASSSGRGHPKTYEQYF.

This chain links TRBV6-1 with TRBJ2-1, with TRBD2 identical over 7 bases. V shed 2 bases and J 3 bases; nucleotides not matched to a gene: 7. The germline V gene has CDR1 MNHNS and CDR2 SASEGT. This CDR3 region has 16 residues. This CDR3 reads CASSEKSGIRYNEQFF. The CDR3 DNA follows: TGTGCCAGCAGTGAAAAGAGCGGGATACGCTACAATGAGCAGTTCTTC.